A single sample is the source of the 7 T cell receptor beta chains below, sequenced in a study of cytomegalovirus exposure and HLA in healthy donors. The PCR had 60 Vbeta and 13 Jbeta primers. Assay: immunoSEQ multiplex PCR; the TCRdb copy retains only in-frame clones and omits some. Of around 64,000 clones detected, approximately 80% appear once; the ten largest clones hold about 8%. The sequenced material came from PBMCs. The receptors were gathered from a man aged 18 to 30 in good health and CMV-seropositive.

The chain is built from TRBV13 and TRBJ1-1; D is ambiguous. The CDR3 covers 14 residues. Deletions cut 2 bases from V and 5 bases from J, with 12 bases between. Germline V CDR1 and CDR2: PRHDT, FYEKMQ (reference sequence). Written as DNA, the CDR3 is TGTGCCAGCAGCTTATCGGTGGAGGGAACTGAAGCTTTCTTT. Translated: CASSLSVEGTEAFF.

The V and J genes are TRBV4-2 and TRBJ1-4; a possible D gene is TRBD1 (6 bases). With 0 bases removed from V and 3 bases from J, the gap between germline ends came to 11 bases. Per the germline V gene, CDR1 is LGHNA and CDR2 is YNFKEQ. The CDR3 is 16 residues long. CDR3 residues: CASSQESTGPNEKLFF. The CDR3 bases are TGTGCCAGCAGCCAAGAAAGTACAGGGCCTAATGAAAAACTGTTTTTT.

The CDR3 sequence is CASSPRVQGGDYGYTF. CDR3 bases: TGTGCCAGCAGCCCCAGGGTGCAGGGCGGGGACTATGGCTACACCTTC. V usage is TRBV14 and J usage is TRBJ1-2; a possible D gene is TRBD1 (5 bases). V lost 4 bases and J 3 bases, leaving 18 bases between the germline ends. This CDR3 contains 16 residues. CDR1 SGHDN and CDR2 FVKESK come from the germline V gene.

This clone was picked up one time. The chain uses TRBV30 and TRBJ1-1; 9 bases align to TRBD1. Germline lookup yields CDR1 GTSNPN and CDR2 SVGIG (reference sequence). Losses at the gene ends were 1 base for V and 10 bases for J; bases not matched to a gene: 7. The CDR3 covers 13 residues. In DNA, the CDR3 is TGTGCCTGGAGTGCCGGACAGGGGAGCGGAGCTTTCTTT. It encodes CAWSAGQGSGAFF.

V and J are TRBV6-5 and TRBJ2-4, with D perhaps matching TRBD2 (6 bases). The V and J ends lost 6 bases and 6 bases respectively, with 15 bases between them. This CDR3 is built from 14 residues. Germline CDR1 is MNHEY and CDR2 is SVGAGI. CDR3 DNA sequence: TGTGCCAGCAGCCCGGGGACTGAGGGAAACATTCAGTACTTC. Translation gives CASSPGTEGNIQYF.

V usage is TRBV5-4 and J usage is TRBJ2-7; 11 nucleotides match TRBD1. V lost 3 bases, J lost 6 bases, and 2 bases stayed unmatched. The length of the CDR3 is 13 residues. Looked up from germline, CDR1 is SGHNT and CDR2 is YYREEE (reference sequence). CDR3 sequence reads: CASSSGTGGEQYF. Written as DNA, the CDR3 is TGTGCCAGCAGCTCCGGGACAGGGGGCGAGCAGTACTTC.

The chain joins TRBV28 to TRBJ1-5, with D hard to call. With 1 base removed from V and 11 bases from J, the gap between germline ends came to 9 bases. Germline V gene data show CDR1 as MDHEN and CDR2 as SYDVKM. This CDR3 is built from 12 residues. The CDR3 protein is CASSLYEGSQHF. CDR3 coding DNA: TGTGCCAGCAGTTTATACGAGGGTTCCCAGCATTTT.